One and the same sample provided the 21 T cell receptor beta chains below, sequenced in a study of PD-1 and CTLA-4 blockade in melanoma. Libraries were prepared by immunoSEQ multiplex PCR; TCRdb keeps only in-frame clonotypes and omits some of them. The table lists about 32,000 clones, about 87% of them singletons. Sample: CD8+ T cells from peripheral blood, taken from a patient given anti-PD-1 treatment. The receptors were gathered from a human donor with melanoma.

The CDR3 reads CASSLWGNLGNEQFF. The DNA for the CDR3 is TGTGCCAGCAGTTTATGGGGCAATTTGGGGAATGAGCAGTTCTTC. This chain joins TRBV28 and TRBJ2-1; no firm D call. The CDR3 has 15 residues. Germline CDR1 MDHEN, CDR2 SYDVKM. The germline V and J ends were trimmed by 0 bases and 7 bases, with 13 bases remaining between them. The full variable domain, completed using reference TRBV28 and TRBJ2-1, is DVKVTQSSRYLVKRTGEKVFLECVQDMDHENMFWYRQDPGLGLRLIYFSYDVKMKEKGDIPEGYSVSREKKERFSLILESASTNQTSMYLCASSLWGNLGNEQFFGPGTRLTVL.

This clone was observed once. The rearrangement links TRBV7-2 to TRBJ2-7, with D hard to call. V was cut by 2 bases and J by 5 bases, with 10 bases left in between. There are 13 residues in the CDR3. CDR1 is SGHTA and CDR2 is FQGNSA in the germline V gene. Here the CDR3 DNA reads TGTGCCAGCAGCTTAAAGGCAGTACACGAGCAGTACTTC. Translating gives CASSLKAVHEQYF.

This chain joins TRBV28 and TRBJ2-3, with 7 bases fitting TRBD2. This CDR3 has 16 residues. With 8 bases clipped from V and 1 base from J, the junction kept 12 bases outside the gene matches. CDR1 is MDHEN and CDR2 is SYDVKM in the germline V gene. The CDR3 sequence: CASAWGGGGRTDTQYF. Here the CDR3 DNA reads TGTGCCAGCGCCTGGGGAGGCGGGGGTCGCACAGATACGCAGTATTTT. The full variable domain, with the rest looked up from reference TRBV28 and TRBJ2-3, is DVKVTQSSRYLVKRTGEKVFLECVQDMDHENMFWYRQDPGLGLRLIYFSYDVKMKEKGDIPEGYSVSREKKERFSLILESASTNQTSMYLCASAWGGGGRTDTQYFGPGTRLTVL.

This clone showed up just once. This chain connects TRBV2 to TRBJ2-1, with 10 positions matching TRBD2. After removal of 2 bases from V and 4 bases from J, the junction contained 8 bases not matched to a gene. The CDR3 is made up of 17 amino acids. Germline V gives CDR1 SNHLY, CDR2 FYNNEI. CDR3 bases: TGTGCCAGCAGTGAAAGGGCTAGCGGGGGCCCTTACAATGAGCAGTTCTTC. Translated: CASSERASGGPYNEQFF. Complete variable domain (other parts from reference TRBV2 and TRBJ2-1): EPEVTQTPSHQVTQMGQEVILRCVPISNHLYFYWYRQILGQKVEFLVSFYNNEISEKSEIFDDQFSVERPDGSNFTLKIRSTKLEDSAMYFCASSERASGGPYNEQFFGPGTRLTVL.

This chain links TRBV18 with TRBJ2-1; 9 nucleotides match TRBD2. The J segment lost 2 bases and the V segment lost 1 base, leaving 9 bases of the junction unmatched. This CDR3 is built from 18 residues. Germline V gene data show CDR1 as KGHSH and CDR2 as LQKENI. The CDR3 sequence: CASSPRSSGVGTYNEQFF. The CDR3 DNA follows: TGTGCCAGCTCACCACGGTCTAGCGGGGTAGGTACCTACAATGAGCAGTTCTTC.

The chain is built from TRBV3-1 (or the pseudogene TRBV3-2) and TRBJ2-1; no definite D call. The germline CDR1 and CDR2 sequences are LGHDT and YNNKEL (reference sequence). V was cut by 1 base and J by 0 bases, with 13 bases left in between. This CDR3 has 17 residues. This CDR3 is CASSQGLGFGSYNEQFF. CDR3 nucleotides: TGTGCCAGCAGCCAAGGCCTCGGTTTCGGCTCCTACAATGAGCAGTTCTTC.

The chain employs TRBV19 and TRBJ2-5, with 9 bases identical to TRBD2. The CDR3 is 16 amino acids. Germline CDR1 is LNHDA and CDR2 is SQIVND (reference sequence). Trimming at V came to 5 bases and at J to 4 bases, leaving 11 bases not matched to a gene. The CDR3 region has the DNA TGTGCCAGTAGTTCATCTAGCGGGGTTCTGCTAGAGACCCAGTACTTC. Amino acid sequence: CASSSSSGVLLETQYF.

J is TRBJ1-2 and V is TRBV5-1, with 8 bases that match TRBD1. V gave up 4 bases and J gave up 8 bases; unmatched junction bases: 7. CDR3 length: 13 residues. Germline lookup yields CDR1 SGHRS and CDR2 YFSETQ. The CDR3 nucleotides read TGCGCCAGCAGCCCCGCAGGGGGCATCGGCTACACCTTC. Its translation: CASSPAGGIGYTF. Full variable domain (rest looked up from reference TRBV5-1 and TRBJ1-2): KAGVTQTPRYLIKTRGQQVTLSCSPISGHRSVSWYQQTPGQGLQFLFEYFSETQRNKGNFPGRFSGRQFSNSRSEMNVSTLELGDSALYLCASSPAGGIGYTFGSGTRLTVV.

This chain connects TRBV15 to TRBJ1-5; D gene ambiguous. Germline CDR1 and CDR2: LNHNV and YYDKDF (reference sequence). V was clipped by 6 bases and J by 5 bases, with 14 bases between them. This CDR3 is built from 14 residues. CDR3 coding DNA: TGTGCCACCAGTAACGGGCCTTACTATCAGCCCCAGCATTTT. Translating gives CATSNGPYYQPQHF.

The rearrangement links TRBV28 to TRBJ1-2; D remains unclear. The length of the CDR3 is 15 residues. The germline V gene encodes CDR1 MDHEN and CDR2 SYDVKM. V was clipped by 6 bases and J by 8 bases, with 22 bases between them. CDR3 sequence reads: CASSRGLSEREGYTF. Written as DNA, the CDR3 is TGTGCCAGCAGCCGAGGCCTCAGTGAGAGGGAAGGCTACACCTTC.

The sample holds one count of this clone. The J gene is TRBJ2-2, the V gene TRBV7-8, with D perhaps matching TRBD2 (5 bases). CDR1 and CDR2 (germline): SGHVS, FQNEAQ. The CDR3 runs 13 residues. Trimming left V 4 bases short and J 5 bases short, with 8 bases between. The CDR3 reads CASSWTATGELFF. The CDR3 DNA reads TGTGCCAGCAGCTGGACTGCGACCGGGGAGCTGTTTTTT.

CDR3 amino acids: CAISEGPGGYTF. The CDR3 nucleotides read TGTGCCATCAGTGAGGGCCCCGGGGGCTACACCTTC. The chain couples TRBV10-3 to TRBJ1-2; D ambiguous. Trimming removed 2 bases from V and 8 bases from J, with 9 bases in between. This CDR3 is 12 amino acids long. Germline-derived CDR1 and CDR2 are ENHRY and SYGVKD.

The chain employs TRBV30 and TRBJ2-1; D perhaps matches TRBD2 (5 bases). Germline loops: CDR1 GTSNPN, CDR2 SVGIG (reference sequence). Trimming pared 1 base from V and 7 bases from J, leaving 17 bases between. The CDR3 consists of 15 residues. CDR3 DNA: TGTGCCTGGAGTGCCGGACCGTCAGGCGGGAATGAGCAGTTCTTC. Protein: CAWSAGPSGGNEQFF.

The V gene is TRBV2, the J gene TRBJ2-7; D not resolved. Germline lookup yields CDR1 SNHLY and CDR2 FYNNEI. V shed 3 bases and J shed 4 bases, with 4 bases lying between them. The CDR3 is 11 residues long. As DNA, the CDR3 is TGTGCCAGCAGTGATGGGTACGAGCAGTACTTC. Protein sequence: CASSDGYEQYF.

The chain has TRBV12-3 or TRBV12-4 and TRBJ1-2; D call uncertain. The CDR3 extends over 13 amino acids. The V end lost 2 bases, the J end lost 3 bases, and 7 bases lay between the germline ends. The CDR3 DNA sequence: TGTGCCAGCAGTTTACACGACTACTATGGCTACACCTTC. Protein sequence: CASSLHDYYGYTF.

The rearrangement uses TRBV19 and TRBJ1-1; unclear D gene. The CDR3 loop spans 14 amino acids. Per germline, CDR1 LNHDA and CDR2 SQIVND (reference sequence). Trimming took off 3 bases at V and 5 bases at J, with 13 bases between the two ends. CDR3 protein: CASSIFGGLTEAFF. The CDR3, as DNA: TGTGCCAGTAGTATTTTCGGTGGTCTGACTGAAGCTTTCTTT.

The chain recombines TRBV19 with TRBJ2-1, with 7 bases fitting TRBD2. The CDR3 covers 19 residues. With 2 bases clipped from V and 1 base from J, the junction kept 14 bases outside the gene matches. Germline assignment: CDR1 LNHDA and CDR2 SQIVND (reference sequence). The CDR3 sequence: CASSIWRSRVGGSYNEQFF. The CDR3 coding sequence is TGTGCCAGTAGTATATGGCGAAGTCGAGTGGGGGGGTCCTACAATGAGCAGTTCTTC.

This clone was counted a single time. The CDR3 DNA reads TGTGCCAGCAGCTACACCGGGACAGGTTCAGGAGAGACCCAGTACTTC. It translates to CASSYTGTGSGETQYF. The V gene is TRBV7-2, the J gene TRBJ2-5, with 8 bases aligning to TRBD1. Trimming took 4 bases from V and 4 from J; bases not matched to a gene: 11. Per the germline V gene, CDR1 is SGHTA and CDR2 is FQGNSA. This CDR3 comprises 16 residues.

The chain employs TRBV27 and TRBJ1-1; D possibly corresponds to TRBD1 (6 bases). Germline V lookup: CDR1 MNHEY, CDR2 SMNVEV (reference sequence). This CDR3 is built from 15 residues. V lost 1 base and J 6 bases, leaving 15 bases between the germline ends. Written as DNA, the CDR3 is TGTGCCAGCAGTTTATACCTCGGGGGGGCCGCTGAAGCTTTCTTT. It specifies CASSLYLGGAAEAFF.

V gene TRBV28 combines with J gene TRBJ1-1, with 7 bases matching TRBD1. Germline V gene sequence: CDR1 MDHEN, CDR2 SYDVKM. The CDR3 runs 15 residues. J was trimmed by 4 bases and V by 10 bases; bases with no gene match: 15. The CDR3 DNA reads as TGTGCCACCCTTGGGGGGGACAGCAGGGGCACTGAAGCTTTCTTT. Translating it yields CATLGGDSRGTEAFF.

The V gene is TRBV9, the J gene TRBJ2-3; unclear D gene. The V gene's germline CDR1 is SGDLS and CDR2 YYNGEE. V was clipped by 4 bases and J by 4 bases, with 16 bases between them. This CDR3 is 15 amino acids long. CDR3 nucleotides: TGTGCCAGCAGCTTAGGTCCAAACCCCGCAGATACGCAGTATTTT. Translated: CASSLGPNPADTQYF. The full variable domain, with the rest looked up from reference TRBV9 and TRBJ2-3, is DSGVTQTPKHLITATGQRVTLRCSPRSGDLSVYWYQQSLDQGLQFLIQYYNGEERAKGNILERFSAQQFPDLHSELNLSSLELGDSALYFCASSLGPNPADTQYFGPGTRLTVL.